The table lists the clone carrying this T cell receptor (beta chain) with a count of one. This entry comes from a study of blood T cell repertoires in COVID-19. Study details: The cDNA or gDNA used as material had been derived from T cells, B-cell-depleted T cells, or PBMCs.

The V and J ends lost 3 bases and 9 bases respectively, with 16 bases between them. Germline V CDR1 and CDR2: SGDLS, YYNGEE. CDR3 size: 15 residues. The protocol was immunoSEQ multiplex PCR, while the TCRdb copy is restricted to in-frame clones and leaves out a portion. This sample has some 64,000 clones, with around 70% found just once. The chain recombines TRBV9 with TRBJ1-6; D is perhaps TRBD1 (6 bases). The sample taken for sequencing was peripheral blood. The source is a woman in her 70s with COVID-19, enrolled during active disease. This CDR3 reads CASSGGQPIGSPLHF. CDR3 nucleotide sequence: TGTGCCAGCAGCGGAGGACAGCCCATAGGTTCACCCCTCCACTTT.